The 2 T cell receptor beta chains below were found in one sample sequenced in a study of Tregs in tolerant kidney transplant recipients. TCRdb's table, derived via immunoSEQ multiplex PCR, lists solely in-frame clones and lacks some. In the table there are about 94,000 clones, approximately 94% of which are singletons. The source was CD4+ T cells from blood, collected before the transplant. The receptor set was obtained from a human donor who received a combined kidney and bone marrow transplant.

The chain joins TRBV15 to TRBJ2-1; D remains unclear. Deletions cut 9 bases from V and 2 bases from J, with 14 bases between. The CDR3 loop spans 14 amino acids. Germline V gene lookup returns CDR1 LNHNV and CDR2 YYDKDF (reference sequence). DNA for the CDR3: TGTGCCACTCAACTAATTTCACCCTACAATGAGCAGTTCTTC. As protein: CATQLISPYNEQFF. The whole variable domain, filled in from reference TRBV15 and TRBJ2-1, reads DAMVIQNPRYQVTQFGKPVTLSCSQTLNHNVMYWYQQKSSQAPKLLFHYYDKDFNNEADTPDNFQSRRPNTSFCFLDIRSPGLGDTAMYLCATQLISPYNEQFFGPGTRLTVL.

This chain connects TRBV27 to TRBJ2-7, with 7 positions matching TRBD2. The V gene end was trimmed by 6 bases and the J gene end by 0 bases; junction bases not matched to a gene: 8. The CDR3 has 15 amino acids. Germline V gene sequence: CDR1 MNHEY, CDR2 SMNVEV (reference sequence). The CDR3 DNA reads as TGTGCCAGCAGACTGCGGGACTACAGCTCCTACGAGCAGTACTTC. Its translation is CASRLRDYSSYEQYF.